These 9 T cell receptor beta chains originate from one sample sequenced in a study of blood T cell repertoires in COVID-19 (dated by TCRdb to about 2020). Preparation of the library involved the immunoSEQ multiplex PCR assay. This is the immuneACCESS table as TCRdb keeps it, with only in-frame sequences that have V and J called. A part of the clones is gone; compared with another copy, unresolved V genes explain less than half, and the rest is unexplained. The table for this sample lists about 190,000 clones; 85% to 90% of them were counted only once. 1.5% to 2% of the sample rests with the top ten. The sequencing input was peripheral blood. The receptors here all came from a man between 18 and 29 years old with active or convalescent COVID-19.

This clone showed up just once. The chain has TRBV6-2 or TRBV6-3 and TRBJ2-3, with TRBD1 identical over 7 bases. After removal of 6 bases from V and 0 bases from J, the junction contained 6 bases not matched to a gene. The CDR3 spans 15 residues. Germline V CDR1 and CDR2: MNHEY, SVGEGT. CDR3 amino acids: CASSTGQLSTDTQYF. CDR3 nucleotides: TGTGCCAGCAGCACGGGACAGTTAAGCACAGATACGCAGTATTTT.

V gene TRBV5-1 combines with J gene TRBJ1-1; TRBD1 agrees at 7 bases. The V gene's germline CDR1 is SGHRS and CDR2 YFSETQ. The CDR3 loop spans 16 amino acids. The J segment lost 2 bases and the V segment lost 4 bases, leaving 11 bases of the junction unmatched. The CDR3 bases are TGCGCCAGCAGCCAAGGGACAGCCCAGAGAAACACTGAAGCTTTCTTT. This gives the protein CASSQGTAQRNTEAFF.

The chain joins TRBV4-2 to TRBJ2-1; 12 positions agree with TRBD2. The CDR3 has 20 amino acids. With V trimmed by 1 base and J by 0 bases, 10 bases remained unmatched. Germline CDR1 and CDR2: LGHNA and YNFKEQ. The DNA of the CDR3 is TGTGCCAGCAGCCAAGTTTGGACTAGCGGGATACAGAGCTCCTACAATGAGCAGTTCTTC. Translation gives CASSQVWTSGIQSSYNEQFF.

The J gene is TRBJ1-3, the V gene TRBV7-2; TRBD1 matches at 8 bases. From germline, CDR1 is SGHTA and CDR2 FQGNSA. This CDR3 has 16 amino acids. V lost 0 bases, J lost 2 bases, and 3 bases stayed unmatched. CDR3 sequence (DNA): TGTGCCAGCAGCTTAGCGCCAGGGGGCACTGGAAACACCATATATTTT. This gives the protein CASSLAPGGTGNTIYF.

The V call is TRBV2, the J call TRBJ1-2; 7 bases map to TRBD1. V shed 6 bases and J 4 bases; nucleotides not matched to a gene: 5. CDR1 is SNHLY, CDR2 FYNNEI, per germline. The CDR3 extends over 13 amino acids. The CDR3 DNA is TGTGCCAGCAGCACCGACAGGGTCTATGGCTACACCTTC. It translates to CASSTDRVYGYTF.

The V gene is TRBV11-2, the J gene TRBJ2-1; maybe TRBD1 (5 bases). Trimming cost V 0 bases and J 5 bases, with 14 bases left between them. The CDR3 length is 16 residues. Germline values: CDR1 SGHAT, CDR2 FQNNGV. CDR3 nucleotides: TGTGCCAGCAGCTTAGACGGACACCCTCCAGACAATGAGCAGTTCTTC. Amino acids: CASSLDGHPPDNEQFF.

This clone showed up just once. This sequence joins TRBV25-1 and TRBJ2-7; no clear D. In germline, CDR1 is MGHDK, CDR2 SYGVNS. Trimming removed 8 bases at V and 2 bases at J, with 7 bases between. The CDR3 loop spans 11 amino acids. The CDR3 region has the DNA TGTGCCAGCTCCCAAACCTACGAGCAGTACTTC. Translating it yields CASSQTYEQYF.

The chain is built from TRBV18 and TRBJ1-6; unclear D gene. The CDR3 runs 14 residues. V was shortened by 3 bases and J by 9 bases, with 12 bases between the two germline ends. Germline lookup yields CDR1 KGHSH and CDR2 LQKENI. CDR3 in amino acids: CASSPLDRGSPLHF. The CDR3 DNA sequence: TGTGCCAGCTCACCTCTCGATCGGGGTTCACCCCTCCACTTT.

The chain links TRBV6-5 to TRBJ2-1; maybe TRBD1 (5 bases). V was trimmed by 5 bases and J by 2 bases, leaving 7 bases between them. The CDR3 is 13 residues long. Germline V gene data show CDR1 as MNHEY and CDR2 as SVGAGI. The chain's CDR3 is CASSRTPYNEQFF. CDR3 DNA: TGTGCCAGCAGTAGGACACCCTACAATGAGCAGTTCTTC.